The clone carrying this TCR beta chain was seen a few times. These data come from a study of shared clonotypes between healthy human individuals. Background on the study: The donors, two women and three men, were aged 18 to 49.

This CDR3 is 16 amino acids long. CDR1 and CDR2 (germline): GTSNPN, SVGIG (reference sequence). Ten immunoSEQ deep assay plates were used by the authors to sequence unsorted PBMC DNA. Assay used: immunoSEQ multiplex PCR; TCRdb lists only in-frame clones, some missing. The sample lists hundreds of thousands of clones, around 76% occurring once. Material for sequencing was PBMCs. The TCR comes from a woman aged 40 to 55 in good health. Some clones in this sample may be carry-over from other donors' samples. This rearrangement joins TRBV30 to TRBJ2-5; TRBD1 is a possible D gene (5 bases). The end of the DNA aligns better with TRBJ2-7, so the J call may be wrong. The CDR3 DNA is TGTGCCTGGAGAAGTTGGGGCGGAAAAGAGAACTACGAGCAGTACTTC. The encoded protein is CAWRSWGGKENYEQYF.